There are many counts of the clone carrying this T cell receptor beta chain. Antigen unknown. Time point defined: newly diagnosed GD, antithyroid drugs for less than 3 months. RNA extracted from PBMCs served as the sequencing template. Building of the TCR beta libraries involved iRepertoire HTBI primers and Arm-PCR of CDR3 regions. From the multiplex PCR reads, TCRdb called clonotypes with MiXCR, one entry per CDR3 protein. Among more than 400,000 distinct CDR3 sequences, around 15% were seen once, and the ten largest hold 12%. This sample stems from a study of regulatory T cells in long-lasting Graves disease. Study at large: Graves' patients with a new diagnosis had received antithyroid drugs under 3 months.

Study outcomes and limitations: When disease was persistent, TRBV28, TRBJ1-2 and TRBJ2-5 were the favored segments.

With V trimmed by 6 bases and J by 6 bases, 8 bases remained unmatched. CDR3 length equals 14 residues. The same sample was also studied in work on T cells in Graves' hyperthyroidism and ophthalmopathy.

Sample: peripheral blood mononuclear cells (PBMCs), taken at new diagnosis, from a patient treated with antithyroid drugs. The rearrangement joins TRBV12-3 or TRBV12-4 to TRBJ1-1; 9 bases align to TRBD1. This sequence originates from a man aged 35-49 years with Graves disease. CDR3 DNA sequence: TGTGCCAGCAGGATACAGGGGGCAGGATCTGAAGCTTTCTTT. This gives the protein CASRIQGAGSEAFF.